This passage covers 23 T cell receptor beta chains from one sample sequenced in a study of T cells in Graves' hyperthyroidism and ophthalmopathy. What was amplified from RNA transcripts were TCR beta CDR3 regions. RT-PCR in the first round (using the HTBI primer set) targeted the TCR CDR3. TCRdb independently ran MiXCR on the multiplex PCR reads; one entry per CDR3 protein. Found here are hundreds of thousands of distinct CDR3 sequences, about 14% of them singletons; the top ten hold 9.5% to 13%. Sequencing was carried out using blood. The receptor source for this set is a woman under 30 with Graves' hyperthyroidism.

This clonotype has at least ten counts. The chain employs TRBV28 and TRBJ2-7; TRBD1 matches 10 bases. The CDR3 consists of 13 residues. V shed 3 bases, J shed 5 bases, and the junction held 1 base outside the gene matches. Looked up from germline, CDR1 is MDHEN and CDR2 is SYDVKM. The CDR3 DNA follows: TGTGCCAGCAGTTTGACAGGGGGCGACGAGCAGTACTTC. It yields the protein CASSLTGGDEQYF.

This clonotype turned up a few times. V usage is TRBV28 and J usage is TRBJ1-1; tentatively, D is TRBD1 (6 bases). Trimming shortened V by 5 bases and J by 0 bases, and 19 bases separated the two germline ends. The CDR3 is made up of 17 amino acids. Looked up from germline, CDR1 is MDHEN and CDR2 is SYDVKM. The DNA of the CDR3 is TGTGCCAGCAGTCCACTCCCGACAGGAGATATGAACACTGAAGCTTTCTTT. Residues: CASSPLPTGDMNTEAFF.

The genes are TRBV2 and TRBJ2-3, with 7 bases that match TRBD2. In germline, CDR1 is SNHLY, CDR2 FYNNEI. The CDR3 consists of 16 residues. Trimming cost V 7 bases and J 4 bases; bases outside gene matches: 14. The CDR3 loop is CASIGRGGGSADTQYF. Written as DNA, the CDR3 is TGTGCCAGCATCGGCCGGGGCGGGGGATCGGCAGATACGCAGTATTTT.

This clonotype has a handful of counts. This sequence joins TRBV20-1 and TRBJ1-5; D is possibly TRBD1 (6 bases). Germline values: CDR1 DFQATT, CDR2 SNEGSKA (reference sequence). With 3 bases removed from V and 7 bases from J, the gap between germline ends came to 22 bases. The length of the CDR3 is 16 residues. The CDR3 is CSASFSGALSGQPQHF. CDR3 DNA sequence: TGCAGTGCTAGTTTCTCGGGGGCTCTCTCTGGGCAGCCCCAGCATTTT.

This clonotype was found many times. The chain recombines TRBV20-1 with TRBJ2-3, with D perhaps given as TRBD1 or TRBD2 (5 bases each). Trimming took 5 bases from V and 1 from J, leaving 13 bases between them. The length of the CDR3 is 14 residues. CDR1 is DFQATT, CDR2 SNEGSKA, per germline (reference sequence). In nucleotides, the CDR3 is TGCAGTGCTCCCTGGGGCGGGCGCACAGATACGCAGTATTTT. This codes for CSAPWGGRTDTQYF.

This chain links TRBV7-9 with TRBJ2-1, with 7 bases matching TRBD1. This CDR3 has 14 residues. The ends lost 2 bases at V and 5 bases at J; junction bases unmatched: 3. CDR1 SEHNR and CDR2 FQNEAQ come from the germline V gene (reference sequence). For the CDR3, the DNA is TGTGCCAGCAGCTTACCAGGGACAGACAATGAGCAGTTCTTC. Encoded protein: CASSLPGTDNEQFF.

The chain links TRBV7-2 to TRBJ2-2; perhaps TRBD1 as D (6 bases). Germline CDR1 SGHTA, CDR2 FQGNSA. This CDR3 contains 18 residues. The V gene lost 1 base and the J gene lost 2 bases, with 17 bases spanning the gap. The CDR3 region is CASSLVRGSRGNTGELFF. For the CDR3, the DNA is TGTGCCAGCAGCTTAGTAAGGGGATCCAGGGGCAACACCGGGGAGCTGTTTTTT.

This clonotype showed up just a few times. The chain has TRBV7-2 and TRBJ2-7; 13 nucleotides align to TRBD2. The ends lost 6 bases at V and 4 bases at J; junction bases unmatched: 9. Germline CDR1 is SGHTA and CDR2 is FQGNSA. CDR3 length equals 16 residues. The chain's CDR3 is CASRGFGLAGAYEQYF. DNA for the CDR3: TGTGCCAGCAGGGGTTTCGGACTAGCGGGAGCTTACGAGCAGTACTTC.

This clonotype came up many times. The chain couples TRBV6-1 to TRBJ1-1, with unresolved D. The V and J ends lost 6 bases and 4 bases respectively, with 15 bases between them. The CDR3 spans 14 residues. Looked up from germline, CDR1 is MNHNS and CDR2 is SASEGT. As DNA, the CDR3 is TGTGCCAGCAGCGCATTCGGGTTGGGCACTGAAGCTTTCTTT. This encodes CASSAFGLGTEAFF.

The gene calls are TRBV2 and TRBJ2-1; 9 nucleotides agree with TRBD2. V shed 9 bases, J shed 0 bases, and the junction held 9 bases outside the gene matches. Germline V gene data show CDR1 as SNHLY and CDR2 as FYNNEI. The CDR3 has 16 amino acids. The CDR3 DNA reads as TGTGCCAGTATAGCGGGAGCCACGAGCTCCTACAATGAGCAGTTCTTC. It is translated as CASIAGATSSYNEQFF.

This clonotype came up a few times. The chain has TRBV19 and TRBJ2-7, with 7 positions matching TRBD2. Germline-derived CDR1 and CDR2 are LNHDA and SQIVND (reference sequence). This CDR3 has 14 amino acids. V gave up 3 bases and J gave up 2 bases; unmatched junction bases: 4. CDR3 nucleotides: TGTGCCAGTAGTATTGCGGGGGTGCCCTACGAGCAGTACTTC. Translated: CASSIAGVPYEQYF. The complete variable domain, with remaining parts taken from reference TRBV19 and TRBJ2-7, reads DGGITQSPKYLFRKEGQNVTLSCEQNLNHDAMYWYRQDPGQGLRLIYYSQIVNDFQKGDIAEGYSVSREKKESFPLTVTSAQKNPTAFYLCASSIAGVPYEQYFGPGTRLTVT.

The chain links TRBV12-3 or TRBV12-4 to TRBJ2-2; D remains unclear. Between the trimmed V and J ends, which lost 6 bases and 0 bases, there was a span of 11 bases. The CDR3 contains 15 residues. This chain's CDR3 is CASRIQMANTGELFF. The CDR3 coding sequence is TGTGCCAGCAGAATCCAAATGGCGAACACCGGGGAGCTGTTTTTT.

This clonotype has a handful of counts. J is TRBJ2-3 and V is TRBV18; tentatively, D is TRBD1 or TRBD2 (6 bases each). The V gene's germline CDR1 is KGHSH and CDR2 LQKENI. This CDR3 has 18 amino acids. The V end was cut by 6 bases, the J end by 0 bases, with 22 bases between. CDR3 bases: TGTGCCAGCTCCCCGAGGGGGGCCGCGGCCTCTAGCACAGATACGCAGTATTTT. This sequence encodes CASSPRGAAASSTDTQYF.

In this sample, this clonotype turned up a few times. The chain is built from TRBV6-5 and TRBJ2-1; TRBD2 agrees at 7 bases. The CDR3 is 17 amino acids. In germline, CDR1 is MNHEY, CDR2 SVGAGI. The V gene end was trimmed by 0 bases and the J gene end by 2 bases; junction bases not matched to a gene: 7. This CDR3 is CASSYSWGGSPYNEQFF. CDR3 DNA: TGTGCCAGCAGTTACTCGTGGGGCGGGAGTCCCTACAATGAGCAGTTCTTC.

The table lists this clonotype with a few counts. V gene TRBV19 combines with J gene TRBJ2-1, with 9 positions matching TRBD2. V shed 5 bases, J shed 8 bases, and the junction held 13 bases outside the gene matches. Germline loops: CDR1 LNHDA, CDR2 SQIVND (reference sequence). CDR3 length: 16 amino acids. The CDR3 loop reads CASSALPSGRRDEQFF. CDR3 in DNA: TGTGCCAGTAGTGCCCTGCCCAGCGGGAGGCGCGATGAGCAGTTCTTC.

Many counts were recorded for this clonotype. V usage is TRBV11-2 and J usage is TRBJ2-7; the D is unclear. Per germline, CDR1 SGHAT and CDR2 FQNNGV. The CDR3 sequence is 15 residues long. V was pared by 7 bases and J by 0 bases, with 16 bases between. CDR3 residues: CASTPQRHSSYEQYF. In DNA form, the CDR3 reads TGTGCCAGCACTCCCCAGCGCCATAGCTCCTACGAGCAGTACTTC.

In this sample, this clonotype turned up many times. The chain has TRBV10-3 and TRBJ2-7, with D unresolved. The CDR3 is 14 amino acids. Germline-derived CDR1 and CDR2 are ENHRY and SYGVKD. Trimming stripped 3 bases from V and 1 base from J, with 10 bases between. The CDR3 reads CAISEGGGSYEQYF. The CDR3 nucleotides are TGTGCCATCAGTGAAGGTGGTGGTTCCTACGAGCAGTACTTC.

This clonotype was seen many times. CDR3 DNA sequence: TGTGCCAGCAGTTACTCCCCTCAGGGCCACCAGCCCCAGCATTTT. Translation: CASSYSPQGHQPQHF. The V call is TRBV6-6, the J call TRBJ1-5; D might be TRBD1 (5 bases). Germline-derived CDR1 and CDR2 are MNHNY and SVGAGI (reference sequence). This CDR3 has 15 amino acids. With 0 bases removed from V and 7 bases from J, the gap between germline ends came to 13 bases.

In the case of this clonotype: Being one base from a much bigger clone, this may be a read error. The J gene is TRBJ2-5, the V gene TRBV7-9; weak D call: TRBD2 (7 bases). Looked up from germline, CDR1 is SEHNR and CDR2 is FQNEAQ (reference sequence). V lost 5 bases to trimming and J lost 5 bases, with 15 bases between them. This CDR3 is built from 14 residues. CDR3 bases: TGTGCCAGCAGCCCCCTCGGGGGGCGTGAGACCCAGTACTTC. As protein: CASSPLGGRETQYF.

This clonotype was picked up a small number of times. CDR3: CASSGTSEAYEVYNEQFF. CDR3 coding DNA: TGTGCCAGCTCAGGGACTAGCGAGGCCTACGAAGTCTACAATGAGCAGTTCTTC. V and J are TRBV18 and TRBJ2-1; TRBD2 agrees at 10 bases. The CDR3 totals 18 residues. Germline CDR1 KGHSH, CDR2 LQKENI. V shed 5 bases and J 3 bases; nucleotides not matched to a gene: 13.

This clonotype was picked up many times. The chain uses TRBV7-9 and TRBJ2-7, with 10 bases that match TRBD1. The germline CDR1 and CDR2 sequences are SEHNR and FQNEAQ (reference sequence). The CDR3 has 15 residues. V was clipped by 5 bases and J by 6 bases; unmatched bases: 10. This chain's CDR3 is CASSVGTGVYSEQYF. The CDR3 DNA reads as TGTGCCAGCAGCGTTGGGACAGGGGTGTATTCCGAGCAGTACTTC. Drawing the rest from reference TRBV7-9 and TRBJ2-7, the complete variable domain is DTGVSQNPRHKITKRGQNVTFRCDPISEHNRLYWYRQTLGQGPEFLTYFQNEAQLEKSRLLSDRFSAERPKGSFSTLEIQRTEQGDSAMYLCASSVGTGVYSEQYFGPGTRLTVT.

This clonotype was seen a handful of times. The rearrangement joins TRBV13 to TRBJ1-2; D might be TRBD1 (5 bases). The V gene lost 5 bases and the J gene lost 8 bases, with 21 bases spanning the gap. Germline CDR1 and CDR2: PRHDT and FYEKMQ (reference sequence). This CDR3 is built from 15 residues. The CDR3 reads CASSLPGGGGRGYTF. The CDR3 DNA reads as TGTGCCAGCAGCCTCCCCGGAGGCGGGGGAAGGGGCTACACCTTC.

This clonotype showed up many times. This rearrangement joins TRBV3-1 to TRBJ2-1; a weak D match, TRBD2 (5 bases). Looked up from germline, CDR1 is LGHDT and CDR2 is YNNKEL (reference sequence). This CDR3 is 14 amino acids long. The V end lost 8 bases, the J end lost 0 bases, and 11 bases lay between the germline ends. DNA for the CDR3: TGTGCCAGCCAGCCGGACTTCTCCTACAATGAGCAGTTCTTC. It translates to CASQPDFSYNEQFF.